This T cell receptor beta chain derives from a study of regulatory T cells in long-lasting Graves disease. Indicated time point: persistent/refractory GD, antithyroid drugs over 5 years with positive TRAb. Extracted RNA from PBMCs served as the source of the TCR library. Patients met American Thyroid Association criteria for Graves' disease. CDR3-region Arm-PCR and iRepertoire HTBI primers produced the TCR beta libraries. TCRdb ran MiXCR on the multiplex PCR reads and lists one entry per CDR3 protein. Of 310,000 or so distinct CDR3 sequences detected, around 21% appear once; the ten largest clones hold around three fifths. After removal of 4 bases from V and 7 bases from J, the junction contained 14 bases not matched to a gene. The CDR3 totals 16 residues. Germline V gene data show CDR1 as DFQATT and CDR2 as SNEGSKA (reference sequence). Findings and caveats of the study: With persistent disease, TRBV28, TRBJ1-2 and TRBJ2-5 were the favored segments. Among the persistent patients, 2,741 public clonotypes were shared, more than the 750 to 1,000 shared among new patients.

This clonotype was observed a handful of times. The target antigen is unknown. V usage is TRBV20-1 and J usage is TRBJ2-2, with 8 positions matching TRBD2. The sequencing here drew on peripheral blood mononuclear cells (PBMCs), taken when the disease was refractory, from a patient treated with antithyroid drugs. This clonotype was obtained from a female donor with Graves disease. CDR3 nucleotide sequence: TGCAGTGCTACGTGGAGCGGGAGAGGAGTAGACGGGGAGCTGTTTTTT. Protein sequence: CSATWSGRGVDGELFF.